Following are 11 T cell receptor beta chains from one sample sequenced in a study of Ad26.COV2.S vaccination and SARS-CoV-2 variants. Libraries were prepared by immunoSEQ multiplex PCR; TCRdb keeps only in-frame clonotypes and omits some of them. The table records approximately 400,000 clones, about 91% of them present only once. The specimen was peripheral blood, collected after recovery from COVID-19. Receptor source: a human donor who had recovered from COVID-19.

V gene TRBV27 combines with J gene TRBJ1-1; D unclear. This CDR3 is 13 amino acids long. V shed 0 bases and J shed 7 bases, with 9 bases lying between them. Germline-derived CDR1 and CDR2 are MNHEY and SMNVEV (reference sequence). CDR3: CASSLSPAIEAFF. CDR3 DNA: TGTGCCAGCAGTTTATCCCCAGCGATTGAAGCTTTCTTT.

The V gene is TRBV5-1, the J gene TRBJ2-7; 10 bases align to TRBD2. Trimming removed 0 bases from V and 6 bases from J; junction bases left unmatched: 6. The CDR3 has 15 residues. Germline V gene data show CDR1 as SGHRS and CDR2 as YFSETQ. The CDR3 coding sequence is TGCGCCAGCAGCTTGGACAGCGGGGGGGCCGGCGAGCAGTACTTC. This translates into CASSLDSGGAGEQYF.

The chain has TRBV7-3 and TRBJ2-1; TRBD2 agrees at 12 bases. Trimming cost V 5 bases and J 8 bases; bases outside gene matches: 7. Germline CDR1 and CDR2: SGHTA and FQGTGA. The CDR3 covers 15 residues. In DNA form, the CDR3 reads TGTGCCAGCAGCCCACTAGCGGGGGGCGTTTATGAGCAGTTCTTC. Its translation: CASSPLAGGVYEQFF.

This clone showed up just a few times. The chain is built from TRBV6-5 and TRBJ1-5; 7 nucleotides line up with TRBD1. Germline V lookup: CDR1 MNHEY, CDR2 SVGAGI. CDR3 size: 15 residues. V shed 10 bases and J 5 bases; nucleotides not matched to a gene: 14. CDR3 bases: TGTGCCATCCATAGGGGGCAGCGATACGATCAGCCCCAGCATTTT. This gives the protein CAIHRGQRYDQPQHF.

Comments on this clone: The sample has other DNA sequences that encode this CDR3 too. The CDR3 DNA reads TGCGCCAGCAGCTTGGGCGGGGGGGCGGACGAGCAGTACTTC. Protein sequence: CASSLGGGADEQYF. This rearrangement joins TRBV5-1 to TRBJ2-7, with 9 bases lining up with TRBD2. The V gene's germline CDR1 is SGHRS and CDR2 YFSETQ. This CDR3 comprises 14 residues. The trim removed 0 bases at V and 5 bases at J, leaving 3 bases unmatched.

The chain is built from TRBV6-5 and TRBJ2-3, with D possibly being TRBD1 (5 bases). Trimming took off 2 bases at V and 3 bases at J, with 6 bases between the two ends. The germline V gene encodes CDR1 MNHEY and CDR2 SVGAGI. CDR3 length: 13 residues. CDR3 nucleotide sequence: TGTGCCAGCAGTTACCAGGGAACAGATACGCAGTATTTT. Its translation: CASSYQGTDTQYF.

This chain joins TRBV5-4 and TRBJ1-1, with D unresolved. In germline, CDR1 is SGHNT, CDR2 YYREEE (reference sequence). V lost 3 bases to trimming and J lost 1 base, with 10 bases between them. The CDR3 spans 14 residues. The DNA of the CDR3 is TGTGCCAGCAGCTACGGACTCCCGAACACTGAAGCTTTCTTT. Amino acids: CASSYGLPNTEAFF.

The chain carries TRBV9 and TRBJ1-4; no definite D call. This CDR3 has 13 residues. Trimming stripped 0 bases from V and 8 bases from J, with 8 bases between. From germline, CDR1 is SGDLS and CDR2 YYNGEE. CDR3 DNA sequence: TGTGCCAGCAGCGTAGGAGTAGCAGAAAAACTGTTTTTT. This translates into CASSVGVAEKLFF. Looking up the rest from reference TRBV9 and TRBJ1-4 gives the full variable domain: DSGVTQTPKHLITATGQRVTLRCSPRSGDLSVYWYQQSLDQGLQFLIQYYNGEERAKGNILERFSAQQFPDLHSELNLSSLELGDSALYFCASSVGVAEKLFFGSGTQLSVL.

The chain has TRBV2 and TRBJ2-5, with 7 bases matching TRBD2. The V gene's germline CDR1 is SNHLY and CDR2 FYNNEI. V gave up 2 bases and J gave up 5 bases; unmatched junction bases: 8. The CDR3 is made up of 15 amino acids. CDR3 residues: CASSELGGDGETQYF. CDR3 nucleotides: TGTGCCAGCAGTGAACTGGGGGGGGACGGGGAGACCCAGTACTTC. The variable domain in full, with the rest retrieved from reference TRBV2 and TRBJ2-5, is EPEVTQTPSHQVTQMGQEVILRCVPISNHLYFYWYRQILGQKVEFLVSFYNNEISEKSEIFDDQFSVERPDGSNFTLKIRSTKLEDSAMYFCASSELGGDGETQYFGPGTRLLVL.

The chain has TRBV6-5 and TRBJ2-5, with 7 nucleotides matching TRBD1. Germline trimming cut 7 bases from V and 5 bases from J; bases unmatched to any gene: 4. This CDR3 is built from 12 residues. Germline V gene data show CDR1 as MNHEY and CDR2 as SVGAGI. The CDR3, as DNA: TGTGCCAGCAAAGGGGGCCTTGAGACCCAGTACTTC. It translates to CASKGGLETQYF.

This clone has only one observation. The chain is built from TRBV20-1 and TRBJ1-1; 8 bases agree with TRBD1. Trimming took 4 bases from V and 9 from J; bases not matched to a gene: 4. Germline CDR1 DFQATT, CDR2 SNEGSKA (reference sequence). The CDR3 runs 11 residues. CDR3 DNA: TGCAGTGCTACCGACAGGGGTAAAGCTTTCTTT. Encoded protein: CSATDRGKAFF.